The present TCR beta chain was sequenced within a study of a mutant IDH1 vaccine in newly diagnosed glioma. Whole-study context: Patients under treatment included about 60% males and about 40% females and had a mean age of approximately 40 years. Patients previously underwent radiotherapy, temozolomide, or both, and most underwent both.

The CDR3 is made up of 15 amino acids. Germline-derived CDR1 and CDR2 are LNHDA and SQIVND (reference sequence). The V end was cut by 6 bases, the J end by 0 bases, with 15 bases between. General study findings and limits: Across multiple MHC alleles, about 95% of patients had vaccine-induced responses.

With respect to this clone: Its cognate antigen is unknown.

Produced via immunoSEQ multiplex PCR; TCRdb's table is partial and in-frame only. The sample shows around 64,000 clones, around 88% of them seen only once. Time point reported: baseline, week 1 (first vaccination visit). Treatment indicated: pre-vaccination baseline after standard-of-care therapy. The sequence was obtained from a woman aged 18-29 years with glioma. Some clones in this sample may be carry-over from other donors' samples. The chain joins TRBV19 to TRBJ2-7, with D unclear. The source material was peripheral blood mononuclear cells (PBMCs), sampled from a glioma patient treated with radiotherapy, temozolomide or both. CDR3 protein: CASSYRAESSYEQYF. The CDR3 region has the DNA TGTGCCAGTAGCTATCGGGCAGAAAGCTCCTACGAGCAGTACTTC.